A single sample is the source of the 3 T cell receptor beta chains below, sequenced in a study of immune evolution from preneoplasia to lung adenocarcinoma. Clones were sequenced by immunoSEQ multiplex PCR, and TCRdb holds only the in-frame ones, with some missing. Of thousands of clones in the sample, roughly 80% were seen once. Sequenced input: FFPE minimally invasive lung adenocarcinoma tissue. These receptor sequences come from a person aged 65 to 85 with lung adenocarcinoma.

The rearrangement joins TRBV2 to TRBJ1-1; 8 nucleotides agree with TRBD1. The CDR3 runs to 13 residues. CDR1 is SNHLY, CDR2 FYNNEI, per germline. V dropped 6 bases and J dropped 3; count of bases not matched to a gene: 3. The CDR3 coding sequence is TGTGCCAGCAGAGAGGACAGGGACACTGAAGCTTTCTTT. Amino acid sequence: CASREDRDTEAFF.

This chain joins TRBV5-6 and TRBJ2-7; D is undetermined. The CDR3 consists of 11 residues. Per germline, CDR1 SGHDT and CDR2 YYEEEE. Deletions cut 2 bases from V and 6 bases from J, with 6 bases between. DNA of the CDR3: TGTGCCAGCAGCTTAAGAGGCGAGCAGTACTTC. Translated, it gives CASSLRGEQYF.

For the CDR3, the DNA is TGCGCCAGCAGCGTTCGCGAAAGGGGGCTCGACACTGAAGCTTTCTTT. Translated: CASSVRERGLDTEAFF. This chain links TRBV4-1 with TRBJ1-1; 7 bases align to TRBD1. CDR1 MGHRA and CDR2 YSYEKL come from the germline V gene. V lost 5 bases to trimming and J lost 3 bases; unmatched junction nucleotides: 12. CDR3 length: 16 residues.